This T cell receptor (beta chain) was recorded in a study of blood T cell repertoires in COVID-19. In the authors' methods: Estimates of nucleated cell counts were drawn from the amplification of reference gene primers. The data were produced by immunoSEQ multiplex PCR, yet TCRdb's version contains in-frame clones alone and is incomplete. Clone size and V and J calls were adopted from that table, with D and trimming inferred from the DNA. The sample includes nearly 25,000 clones, 72% of them seen just once. This receptor was obtained from a woman aged 80 or over with acute or convalescent COVID-19. Sequenced: peripheral blood.

The CDR3 DNA follows: TGTGCCAGCTCACCACCGGGACTAGCGGGAGGGCTGTTGGAGACCCAGTACTTC. Translating gives CASSPPGLAGGLLETQYF. The gene calls are TRBV18 and TRBJ2-5; 16 bases map to TRBD2. Germline V lookup: CDR1 KGHSH, CDR2 LQKENI. The CDR3 has 18 amino acids. J gave up 5 bases and V 0 bases, and 6 bases lay outside the gene matches.